The TCR beta chain described here comes from a study of blood T cell repertoires in COVID-19. As for the study in general: Italy, Spain and the United States were the sources of the convalescent and acute COVID-19 samples. The cDNA or gDNA used as material had been derived from T cells, B-cell-depleted T cells, or PBMCs.

Trimming left V 0 bases short and J 8 bases short, with 14 bases between. The CDR3 is 15 amino acids. Germline CDR1 SGHRS, CDR2 YFSETQ. Per the authors' pipeline: How many nucleated cells were present was estimated from reference gene primer amplification. Measured with immunoSEQ multiplex PCR; TCRdb has only the in-frame clones, and not every one. The V and J calls and clone size come from that table; D and trimming were worked out from the DNA. The repertoire holds about 490,000 clones, with 70% to 90% as singletons. Sequencing was performed on peripheral blood. The clonotype comes from a human donor in a cohort sampled during active COVID-19. The V gene is TRBV5-1, the J gene TRBJ1-4; D not certain. CDR3 sequence reads: CASSLESVPEEKLFF. Written as DNA, the CDR3 is TGCGCCAGCAGCTTGGAAAGCGTTCCTGAGGAAAAACTGTTTTTT. The full variable domain, rest sourced from reference TRBV5-1 and TRBJ1-4, is KAGVTQTPRYLIKTRGQQVTLSCSPISGHRSVSWYQQTPGQGLQFLFEYFSETQRNKGNFPGRFSGRQFSNSRSEMNVSTLELGDSALYLCASSLESVPEEKLFFGSGTQLSVL.